This T cell receptor (beta chain) emerged from a study of cytomegalovirus exposure and HLA in healthy donors. Across the study: Of 350 to 400 genotyped donors, more than 75% grouped in the Caucasian-associated ancestry cluster.

Findings and limits, study-wide: The study designated 150 to 200 TCR beta chains cytomegalovirus-associated.

This clone was observed a few times. Antigen: not known. Primers: 60 Vbeta forward and 13 Jbeta reverse. The protocol was immunoSEQ multiplex PCR, while the TCRdb copy is restricted to in-frame clones and leaves out a portion. The sample holds 210,000 or so clones, 70% to 90% seen once. The sequencing sample was made of PBMCs. The clonotype was recovered from a human donor in good health.

CDR3 nucleotide sequence: TGTGCCAGCAGCGTAAGTAGGCTAGCGGGATCACCCACAGATACGCAGTATTTT. This sequence encodes CASSVSRLAGSPTDTQYF. The genes are TRBV9 and TRBJ2-3, with 9 bases that match TRBD2. Germline CDR1 and CDR2: SGDLS and YYNGEE. The CDR3 has 18 amino acids. With 1 base clipped from V and 2 bases from J, the junction kept 11 bases outside the gene matches. Together with reference TRBV9 and TRBJ2-3, the CDR3 gives the full variable domain: DSGVTQTPKHLITATGQRVTLRCSPRSGDLSVYWYQQSLDQGLQFLIQYYNGEERAKGNILERFSAQQFPDLHSELNLSSLELGDSALYFCASSVSRLAGSPTDTQYFGPGTRLTVL.